Below, one T cell receptor (beta chain) is given with its context. Its target is not known. The sample belongs to a study of graft-versus-host responses after intestinal transplantation. This CDR3 spans 14 amino acids. Germline V lookup: CDR1 WNHNN, CDR2 SYGVQD (reference sequence). The V and J ends lost 3 bases and 0 bases respectively, with 8 bases between them. Method: immunoSEQ multiplex PCR; TCRdb's copy keeps in-frame clones and lacks some. The data show about 70,000 clones, about 92% seen once. The input for sequencing was unstimulated CD8+ T cells sorted from spleen or lymph node cells, taken before intestinal transplant. The sequence was collected from a human donor who received an intestinal transplant. The chain is built from TRBV10-1 and TRBJ1-1; TRBD1 might be the D (5 bases). The chain's CDR3 is CASSDGGLNTEAFF. In DNA, the CDR3 is TGCGCCAGCAGTGACGGGGGGTTGAACACTGAAGCTTTCTTT.